Below, one TCR beta chain is given with its context. The authors' processing: Amplifying reference gene primers gave estimates of nucleated cell counts. This table comes from immunoSEQ multiplex PCR, and its TCRdb copy is limited to in-frame clones, with some not included. V, J and clone size are those of that table, while D and trimming were read from the DNA. The sample has a few hundred thousand clones, 70% to 90% seen once. CDR3 length equals 16 residues. CDR1 and CDR2 (germline): SNHLY, FYNNEI. V gave up 3 bases and J gave up 2 bases; unmatched junction bases: 5. The data were taken from a study of blood T cell repertoires in COVID-19.

The chain has TRBV2 and TRBJ2-2; 8 nucleotides match TRBD1. The sequencing input was peripheral blood. This sequence was found in a middle-aged man with acute or convalescent COVID-19. Written as DNA, the CDR3 is TGTGCCAGCAGTGAGCAGGGACAGGCCAACACCGGGGAGCTGTTTTTT. The encoded protein is CASSEQGQANTGELFF.